This T cell receptor beta chain appears in the sequencing data of a study of blood T cell repertoires in COVID-19. On the study more broadly: The United States, Italy and Spain supplied acute and convalescent COVID-19 samples. PBMCs, B-cell-depleted T cells, or T cells provided the cDNA or gDNA that made up the material.

V lost 5 bases and J lost 2, with 10 bases in between. The CDR3 is 14 residues long. CDR1 PRHDT and CDR2 FYEKMQ come from the germline V gene (reference sequence). Clones were sequenced by immunoSEQ multiplex PCR, and TCRdb holds only the in-frame ones, with some missing. The data show 250,000 or so clones, around nine tenths seen once. The TCR originated in a woman aged 55-75 years with COVID-19, enrolled during active disease. Sequencing was performed on peripheral blood. V and J are TRBV13 and TRBJ1-3; D perhaps matches TRBD1 (5 bases). The CDR3 nucleotides read TGTGCCAGCAGCCTGTGGGGCCCTGGAAACACCATATATTTT. Amino acids: CASSLWGPGNTIYF.